The rows below give T cell receptor beta chains drawn from one sample of a study of blood T cell repertoires in COVID-19. The assay was immunoSEQ multiplex PCR, and TCRdb's table has in-frame clones only and misses some. The sample carries fewer than 250,000 clones, 65% to 90% recorded once. The sequencing input was PBMCs or T cells enriched from blood (not recorded which). These TCRs come from a woman in her forties or fifties with acute COVID-19. CDR3s include the opening cysteine and the closing phenylalanine or tryptophan. D genes are given only for firm matches. Rows give clone size only sometimes, using once, few, many, or a class for an expanded clone.

CDR3nt	CDR3aa	d_gene	v_gene	j_gene	abundance
TGTGCCAGCAGCCCTACAGGGGACCAGCCCCAGCATTTT	CASSPTGDQPQHF	TRBD1	TRBV7-2	TRBJ1-5	.
TGTGCCAGCAGCTTAGGCCAGCGGGGGAGTTACAATGAGCAGTTCTTC	CASSLGQRGSYNEQFF	TRBD2	TRBV7-2	TRBJ2-1	.
TGTGCCAGCAGTTACCGACAGGGTCTAAATGAAAAACTGTTTTTT	CASSYRQGLNEKLFF	TRBD1	TRBV6-5	TRBJ1-4	.
TGCGCCAGCAGCCCGGACAGCTATAGCAATCAGCCCCAGCATTTT	CASSPDSYSNQPQHF	.	TRBV5-1	TRBJ1-5	.
TGTGCCAGCAGCCCGTGGCTAGCGGGGGGGCGGCGTAATGAGCAGTTCTTC	CASSPWLAGGRRNEQFF	TRBD2	TRBV5-6	TRBJ2-1	.
TGTGCCAGTAGTCTGGGACAGGGCGGAATCGGGGCCGGGGAGCTGTTTTTT	CASSLGQGGIGAGELFF	TRBD1	TRBV19	TRBJ2-2	.
TGTGCCAGCAGCCCGGGACAGGGAGGAGATACGCAGTATTTT	CASSPGQGGDTQYF	TRBD1	TRBV7-2	TRBJ2-3	.
TGTGCTAGTGCCGCCCCAGACAGTCCGAAGACATTCTCCTACGAGCAGTACTTC	CASAAPDSPKTFSYEQYF	.	TRBV12-5	TRBJ2-7	.
TGTGCCAGCAGCTTAGGGGGAGCGGGGGGCCGAAATTCCTACGAGCAGTACTTC	CASSLGGAGGRNSYEQYF	TRBD2	TRBV13	TRBJ2-7	once
TGCGCCAGCAGCTTAGGCGGGACAGGGGTTCGGGAGCTGTTTTTT	CASSLGGTGVRELFF	TRBD1	TRBV5-1	TRBJ2-2	.
TGTGCCAGCGGGACAACCCCGGGCTACACCTTC	CASGTTPGYTF	.	TRBV28	TRBJ1-2	.
TGTGCCAGCAGCTTTCCAGGGGGCAGGACTGAAGCTTTCTTT	CASSFPGGRTEAFF	TRBD1	TRBV7-2	TRBJ1-1	.
TGTGCCAGCAGCCAAGGCACTAGCGGGGGATACAATGAGCAGTTCTTC	CASSQGTSGGYNEQFF	TRBD2	TRBV9	TRBJ2-1	.
TGTGCCAGCAGCTTAACAGGGGGGAACACTGAAGCTTTCTTT	CASSLTGGNTEAFF	.	TRBV7-3	TRBJ1-1	.
TGTGCCTGGAGTGTAAACAGTAGAAGCTACACCTTC	CAWSVNSRSYTF	.	TRBV30	TRBJ1-2	.
TGTGCCAGCAGCCAACAGTGGAACACCGGGGAGCTGTTTTTT	CASSQQWNTGELFF	.	TRBV9	TRBJ2-2	.
TGTGCCAGCAGCCTGAAGGGGGGGCCAAATGAGCAGTTCTTC	CASSLKGGPNEQFF	.	TRBV7-9	TRBJ2-1	few
TGTGCCAGCAGTTACCAAGACAGGGGCGGAAACACCATATATTTT	CASSYQDRGGNTIYF	TRBD1	TRBV6-2/TRBV6-3	TRBJ1-3	.
TGTGCCAGCAGCCTATCCGACACTTATGGCTACACCTTC	CASSLSDTYGYTF	.	TRBV5-5	TRBJ1-2	once
TGTGCCAGCAGCAAAAGCCACAGCTCCTACGAGCAGTACTTC	CASSKSHSSYEQYF	.	TRBV21-1	TRBJ2-7	.
TGTGCCAGCAGTCATTCGGGGGGCGGTCAGCCCCAGCATTTT	CASSHSGGGQPQHF	.	TRBV6-5	TRBJ1-5	.
TGTGCCAGCAGCGAACTAGCGGGGGGAACCTACGAGCAGTACTTC	CASSELAGGTYEQYF	TRBD2	TRBV9	TRBJ2-7	.
TGTGCCAGCAGTGAAATAGGCGGTTCACCCCTCCACTTT	CASSEIGGSPLHF	.	TRBV2	TRBJ1-6	.
TGTGCCAGCTCACCACTCCCGAGCTCTGGGGCCAACGTCCTGACTTTC	CASSPLPSSGANVLTF	.	TRBV18	TRBJ2-6	.
TGTGCCAGCAGTACCGACAGGGGGGGGTTGAACACTGAAGCTTTCTTT	CASSTDRGGLNTEAFF	TRBD1	TRBV11-3	TRBJ1-1	.
TGTGCCAGCAGCCCAGGAGGGGGGGCCGTGGAGACCCAGTACTTC	CASSPGGGAVETQYF	.	TRBV9	TRBJ2-5	.
TGTGCCAGCAGTTTATCGGGTGAAAAACTGTTTTTT	CASSLSGEKLFF	.	TRBV12-3/TRBV12-4	TRBJ1-4	.
TGCGCCAGCAGCTTGGCCTCCGGGGGAGTACAAGAGACCCAGTACTTC	CASSLASGGVQETQYF	.	TRBV5-1	TRBJ2-5	.
TGTGCCAGCAGCTTGGGACAGGGGGCCCATCAGCCCCAGCATTTT	CASSLGQGAHQPQHF	TRBD1	TRBV7-9	TRBJ1-5	.
TGCGCCAGCAGCGCCCCCGCTAGCCCCGGGGAGCTGTTTTTT	CASSAPASPGELFF	.	TRBV5-1	TRBJ2-2	.
TGTGCCAGCAGCGTTAGCCGGGGGACGGTTTCCGGGGAGCTGTTTTTT	CASSVSRGTVSGELFF	.	TRBV9	TRBJ2-2	.
TGTGCCAGCAGTTTCTCCCTAGCGGGGGGGATCAACGAGCAGTACTTC	CASSFSLAGGINEQYF	TRBD2	TRBV6-5	TRBJ2-7	once
TGTGCCAGCAGCAAAGTGCGAACAGGGGCGGGGGAAAAACTGTTTTTT	CASSKVRTGAGEKLFF	TRBD1	TRBV27	TRBJ1-4	.
TGTGCCAGCAGTGAAGGGAGTGGGGTAGCGGATGAGCAGTTCTTC	CASSEGSGVADEQFF	.	TRBV2	TRBJ2-1	.
TGCGCCAGCAGCTTGGGAGGGCAGAACACTGAAGCTTTCTTT	CASSLGGQNTEAFF	.	TRBV5-1	TRBJ1-1	.
TGTGCCAGCAGCTTAGCCAGGGTGGTGGGCTACACCTTC	CASSLARVVGYTF	.	TRBV7-2	TRBJ1-2	.
TGTGCCTGGAGTGGTAGGGGAGGCGTAAACACCATATATTTT	CAWSGRGGVNTIYF	.	TRBV30	TRBJ1-3	once
TGTGCCAGCAGCTTGGTGGTGACAGAGCAGTTCTTC	CASSLVVTEQFF	.	TRBV5-4	TRBJ2-1	once
TGTGCCAGCAGTCGGGACAGGGTACAAGAGACCCAGTACTTC	CASSRDRVQETQYF	TRBD1	TRBV2	TRBJ2-5	few
TGTGCCAGTAGTATTGGGCTCTTCAATTCACCCCTCCACTTT	CASSIGLFNSPLHF	.	TRBV19	TRBJ1-6	.